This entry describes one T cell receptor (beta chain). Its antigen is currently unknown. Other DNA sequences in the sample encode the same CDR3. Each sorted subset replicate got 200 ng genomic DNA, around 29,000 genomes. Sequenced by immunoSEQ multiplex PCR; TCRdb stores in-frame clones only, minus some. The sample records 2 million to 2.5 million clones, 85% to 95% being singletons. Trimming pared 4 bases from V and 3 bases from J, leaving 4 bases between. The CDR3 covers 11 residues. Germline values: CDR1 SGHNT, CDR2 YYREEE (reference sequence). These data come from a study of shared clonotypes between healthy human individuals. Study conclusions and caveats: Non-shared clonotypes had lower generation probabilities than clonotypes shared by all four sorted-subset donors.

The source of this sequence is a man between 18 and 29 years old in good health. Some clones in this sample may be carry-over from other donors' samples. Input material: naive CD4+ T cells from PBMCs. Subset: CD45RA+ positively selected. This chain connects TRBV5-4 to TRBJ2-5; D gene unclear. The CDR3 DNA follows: TGTGCCAGCAGCCGTGAAGAGACCCAGTACTTC. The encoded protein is CASSREETQYF.